A few counts support the clone carrying this TCR beta chain. The TCR beta library used iRepertoire HTBI primers with Arm-PCR amplification of CDR3. TCRdb itself ran the multiplex PCR reads through MiXCR, one entry per CDR3 protein. Among hundreds of thousands of distinct CDR3 sequences listed, less than 20% were seen once. This entry comes from a study of regulatory T cells in long-lasting Graves disease. Between the trimmed V and J ends, which lost 3 bases and 3 bases, there was a span of 5 bases. The CDR3 is made up of 13 amino acids. Germline V CDR1 and CDR2: KGHDR, SFDVKD. The time point here: persistent/refractory GD, antithyroid drugs over 5 years with positive TRAb. From PBMCs, RNA was extracted and then used to make the TCR library.

This sequence joins TRBV24-1 and TRBJ1-5; no reliable D call. Source: peripheral blood mononuclear cells (PBMCs), taken when the disease was refractory, from a patient treated with antithyroid drugs. The source is a female donor with Graves disease. The chain's CDR3 is CATSDGNNQPQHF. The CDR3 bases are TGTGCCACCAGTGATGGAAACAATCAGCCCCAGCATTTT.